The clone carrying this T cell receptor beta chain occurred a few times. Its target is not known. Germline values: CDR1 SGHTA, CDR2 FQGNSA. V gave up 6 bases and J gave up 5 bases; unmatched junction bases: 7. This CDR3 region has 13 residues. The PCR contained 60 Vbeta and 13 Jbeta primers. Only in-frame clones appear in the TCRdb table, and some are missing; sequencing was by immunoSEQ multiplex PCR. The sample carries roughly 250,000 clones, around 66% recorded once. This sample is part of a study of cytomegalovirus exposure and HLA in healthy donors. Study findings and constraints: As a later analysis showed, a missense DCLRE1C variant was linked to trimming of TCR beta V- and J-genes. Some TCR beta chains (over 150 of them) were listed as cytomegalovirus-associated. Most TCRs appeared rarely, but some public TCRs recurred in many donors. One cluster of highly shared sequence variants probably arose as a sequencing artifact.

The sample taken for sequencing was PBMCs. The clonotype originates from a female donor in good health and CMV-seronegative. The chain is built from TRBV7-2 and TRBJ2-7; TRBD1 agrees at 7 bases. The CDR3 protein is CASSQGQVNEQYF. CDR3 coding DNA: TGTGCCAGCAGTCAAGGACAGGTCAACGAGCAGTACTTC. The whole variable domain, filled in from reference TRBV7-2 and TRBJ2-7, reads GAGVSQSPSNKVTEKGKDVELRCDPISGHTALYWYRQSLGQGLEFLIYFQGNSAPDKSGLPSDRFSAERTGGSVSTLTIQRTQQEDSAVYLCASSQGQVNEQYFGPGTRLTVT.